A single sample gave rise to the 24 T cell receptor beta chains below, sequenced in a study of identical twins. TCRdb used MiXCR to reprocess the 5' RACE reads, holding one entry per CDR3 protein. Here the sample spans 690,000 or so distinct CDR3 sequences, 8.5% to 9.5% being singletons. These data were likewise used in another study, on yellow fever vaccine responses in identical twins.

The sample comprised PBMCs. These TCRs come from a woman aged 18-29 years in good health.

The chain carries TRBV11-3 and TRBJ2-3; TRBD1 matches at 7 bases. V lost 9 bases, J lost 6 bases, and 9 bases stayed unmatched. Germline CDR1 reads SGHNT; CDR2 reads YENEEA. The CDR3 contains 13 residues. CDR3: CASQGGFLDTQYF. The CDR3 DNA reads TGTGCCAGTCAAGGGGGCTTTTTGGATACGCAGTATTTT.

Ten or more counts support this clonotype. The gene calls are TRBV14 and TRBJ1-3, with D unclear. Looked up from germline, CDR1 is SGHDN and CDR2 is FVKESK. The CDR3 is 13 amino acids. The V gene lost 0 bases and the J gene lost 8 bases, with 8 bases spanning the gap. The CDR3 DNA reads TGTGCCAGCAGCCAAGAAGGCCCGGACACCATATATTTT. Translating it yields CASSQEGPDTIYF.

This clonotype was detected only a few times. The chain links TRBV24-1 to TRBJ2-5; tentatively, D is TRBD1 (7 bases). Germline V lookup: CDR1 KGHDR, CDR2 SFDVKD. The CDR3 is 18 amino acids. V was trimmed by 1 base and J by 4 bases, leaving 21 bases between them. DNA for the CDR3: TGTGCCACCAGTGATTTCATGAGTGACAGGGAGGCGGTAGAGACCCAGTACTTC. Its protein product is CATSDFMSDREAVETQYF.

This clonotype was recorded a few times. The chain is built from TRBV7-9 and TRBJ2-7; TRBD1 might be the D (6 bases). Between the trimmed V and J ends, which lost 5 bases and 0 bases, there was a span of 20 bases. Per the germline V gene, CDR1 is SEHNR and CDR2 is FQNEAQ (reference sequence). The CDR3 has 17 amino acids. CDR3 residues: CASSLANSGVSSYEQYF. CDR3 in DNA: TGTGCCAGCAGCCTCGCGAACTCAGGGGTGAGCTCCTACGAGCAGTACTTC. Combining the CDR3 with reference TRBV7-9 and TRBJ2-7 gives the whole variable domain DTGVSQNPRHKITKRGQNVTFRCDPISEHNRLYWYRQTLGQGPEFLTYFQNEAQLEKSRLLSDRFSAERPKGSFSTLEIQRTEQGDSAMYLCASSLANSGVSSYEQYFGPGTRLTVT.

CDR3 amino acids: CSVADRVNEAFF. The CDR3 DNA is TGCAGCGTGGCTGACAGGGTGAATGAAGCTTTCTTT. This sequence joins TRBV29-1 and TRBJ1-1; 7 bases are shared with TRBD1. After removal of 6 bases from V and 7 bases from J, the junction contained 8 bases not matched to a gene. CDR1 SQVTM and CDR2 ANQGSEA come from the germline V gene. The CDR3 extends over 12 amino acids.

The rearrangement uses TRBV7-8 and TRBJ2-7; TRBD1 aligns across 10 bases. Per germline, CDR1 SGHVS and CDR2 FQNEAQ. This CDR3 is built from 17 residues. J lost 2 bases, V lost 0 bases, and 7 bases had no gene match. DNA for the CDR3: TGTGCCAGCAGCTTAGCGATACCGGGACAGGGGACCTACGAGCAGTACTTC. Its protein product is CASSLAIPGQGTYEQYF.

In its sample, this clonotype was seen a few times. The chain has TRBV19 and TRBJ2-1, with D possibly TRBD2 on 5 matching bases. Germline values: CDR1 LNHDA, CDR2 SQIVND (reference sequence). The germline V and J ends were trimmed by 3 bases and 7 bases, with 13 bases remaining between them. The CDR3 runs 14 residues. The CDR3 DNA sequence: TGTGCCAGTAGTATGGCCGGTCGGGGTAATGAGCAGTTCTTC. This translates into CASSMAGRGNEQFF. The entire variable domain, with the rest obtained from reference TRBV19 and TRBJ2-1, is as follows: DGGITQSPKYLFRKEGQNVTLSCEQNLNHDAMYWYRQDPGQGLRLIYYSQIVNDFQKGDIAEGYSVSREKKESFPLTVTSAQKNPTAFYLCASSMAGRGNEQFFGPGTRLTVL.

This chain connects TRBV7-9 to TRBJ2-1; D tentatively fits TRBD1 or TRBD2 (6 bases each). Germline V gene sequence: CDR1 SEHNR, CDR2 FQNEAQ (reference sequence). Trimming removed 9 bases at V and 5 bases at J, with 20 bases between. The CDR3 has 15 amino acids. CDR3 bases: TGTGCCAGTGGTATTAGCACAGGGAGGCACAATGAGCAGTTCTTC. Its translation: CASGISTGRHNEQFF.

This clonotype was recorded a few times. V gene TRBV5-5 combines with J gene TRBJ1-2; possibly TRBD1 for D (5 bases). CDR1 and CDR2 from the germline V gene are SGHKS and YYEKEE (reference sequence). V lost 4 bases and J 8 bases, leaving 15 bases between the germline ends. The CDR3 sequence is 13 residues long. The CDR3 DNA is TGTGCCAGCAGCGACGGGGCCCGATGGGGCTACACCTTC. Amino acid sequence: CASSDGARWGYTF.

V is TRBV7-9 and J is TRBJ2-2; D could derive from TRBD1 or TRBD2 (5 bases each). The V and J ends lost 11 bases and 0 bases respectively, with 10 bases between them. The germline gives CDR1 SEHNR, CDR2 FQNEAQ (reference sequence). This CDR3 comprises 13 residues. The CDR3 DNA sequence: TGTGCCGGAACGGGGCCGAACACCGGGGAGCTGTTTTTT. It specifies CAGTGPNTGELFF.

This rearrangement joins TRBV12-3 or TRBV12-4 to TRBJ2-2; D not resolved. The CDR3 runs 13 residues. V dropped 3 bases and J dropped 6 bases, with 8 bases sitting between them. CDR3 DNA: TGTGCCAGCAGTTTTTGGGATCCCGGGGAGCTGTTTTTT. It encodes CASSFWDPGELFF.

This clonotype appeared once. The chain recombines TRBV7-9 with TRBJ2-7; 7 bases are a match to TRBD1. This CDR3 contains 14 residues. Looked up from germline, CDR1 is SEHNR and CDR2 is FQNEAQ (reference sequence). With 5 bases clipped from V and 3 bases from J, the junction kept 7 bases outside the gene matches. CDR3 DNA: TGTGCCAGCAGCCAACGACAGGGTGGCTACGAGCAGTACTTC. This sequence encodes CASSQRQGGYEQYF. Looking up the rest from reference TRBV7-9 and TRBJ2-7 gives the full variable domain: DTGVSQNPRHKITKRGQNVTFRCDPISEHNRLYWYRQTLGQGPEFLTYFQNEAQLEKSRLLSDRFSAERPKGSFSTLEIQRTEQGDSAMYLCASSQRQGGYEQYFGPGTRLTVT.

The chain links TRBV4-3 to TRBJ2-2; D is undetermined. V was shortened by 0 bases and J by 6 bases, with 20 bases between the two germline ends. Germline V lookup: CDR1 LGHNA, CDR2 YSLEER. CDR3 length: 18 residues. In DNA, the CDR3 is TGCGCCAGCAGCCAAGATCGCCTGATCGGAGATCCACCCGGGGAGCTGTTTTTT. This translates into CASSQDRLIGDPPGELFF.

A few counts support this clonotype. CDR3 sequence reads: CASGLFGADTQYF. CDR3 coding DNA: TGTGCTAGTGGTTTGTTCGGGGCAGATACGCAGTATTTT. The J gene is TRBJ2-3, the V gene TRBV12-5, with TRBD2 as a possible D gene (5 bases). The CDR3 totals 13 residues. Germline V gene lookup returns CDR1 LGHNT and CDR2 FRNRAP. The germline V and J ends were trimmed by 2 bases and 4 bases, with 7 bases remaining between them.

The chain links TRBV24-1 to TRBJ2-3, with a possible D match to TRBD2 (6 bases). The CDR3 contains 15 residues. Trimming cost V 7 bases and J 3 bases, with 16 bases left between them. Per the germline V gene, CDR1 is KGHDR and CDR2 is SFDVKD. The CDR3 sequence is CATSVGGERTDTQYF. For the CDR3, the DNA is TGTGCCACCAGCGTTGGAGGGGAAAGAACAGATACGCAGTATTTT.

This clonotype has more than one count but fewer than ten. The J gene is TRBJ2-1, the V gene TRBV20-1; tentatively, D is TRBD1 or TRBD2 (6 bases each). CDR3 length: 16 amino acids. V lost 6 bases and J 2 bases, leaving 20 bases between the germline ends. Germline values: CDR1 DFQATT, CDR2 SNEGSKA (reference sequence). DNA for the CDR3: TGCAGTGCACCACTAAGGGGGGAAGTCGCCTACAATGAGCAGTTCTTC. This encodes CSAPLRGEVAYNEQFF.

Here the CDR3 DNA reads TGTGCCAGCAGTTGGAACCCAGGCATAAACTATGGCTACACCTTC. Translation gives CASSWNPGINYGYTF. The chain couples TRBV27 to TRBJ1-2; D not resolved. The CDR3 sequence is 15 residues long. The ends were cut back, 4 bases at V and 2 bases at J, with 14 bases in the middle. Per the germline V gene, CDR1 is MNHEY and CDR2 is SMNVEV (reference sequence).

CDR3 nucleotide sequence: TGCAGTGCTAGAGAGGAGGACAGGGTTTGGGACGAGCAGTACTTC. Residues: CSAREEDRVWDEQYF. V gene TRBV20-1 combines with J gene TRBJ2-7, with TRBD1 identical over 8 bases. CDR1 is DFQATT, CDR2 SNEGSKA, per germline (reference sequence). V was pared by 0 bases and J by 5 bases, with 9 bases of the junction left unmatched. There are 15 residues in the CDR3.

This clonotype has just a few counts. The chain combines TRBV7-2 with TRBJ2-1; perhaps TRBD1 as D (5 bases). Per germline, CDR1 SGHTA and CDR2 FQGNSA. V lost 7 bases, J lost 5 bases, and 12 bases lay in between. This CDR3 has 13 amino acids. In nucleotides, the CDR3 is TGTGCCAGCAACACGGACATGGACAATGAGCAGTTCTTC. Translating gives CASNTDMDNEQFF.

The CDR3 bases are TGTGCCAGCAGCCAAGATGACAGGGGACCCGCCGGGGCCCAGTACTTC. Translated, it gives CASSQDDRGPAGAQYF. The chain recombines TRBV3-1 with TRBJ2-5; 8 positions agree with TRBD1. Per germline, CDR1 LGHDT and CDR2 YNNKEL (reference sequence). The CDR3 contains 16 residues. V gave up 0 bases and J gave up 9 bases; unmatched junction bases: 12.

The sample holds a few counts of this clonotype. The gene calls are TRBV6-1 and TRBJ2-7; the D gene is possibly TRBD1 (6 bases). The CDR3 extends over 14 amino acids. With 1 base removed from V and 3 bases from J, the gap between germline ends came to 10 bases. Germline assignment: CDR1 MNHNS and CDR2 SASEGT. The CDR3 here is CASSEGTVFYEQYF. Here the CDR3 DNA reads TGTGCCAGCAGTGAAGGGACAGTCTTCTACGAGCAGTACTTC.

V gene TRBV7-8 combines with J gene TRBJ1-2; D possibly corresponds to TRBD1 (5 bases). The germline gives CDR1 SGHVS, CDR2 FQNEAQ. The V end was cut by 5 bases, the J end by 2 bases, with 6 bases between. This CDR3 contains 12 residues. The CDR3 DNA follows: TGTGCCAGCAGCCGACAGAACTATGGCTACACCTTC. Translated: CASSRQNYGYTF.

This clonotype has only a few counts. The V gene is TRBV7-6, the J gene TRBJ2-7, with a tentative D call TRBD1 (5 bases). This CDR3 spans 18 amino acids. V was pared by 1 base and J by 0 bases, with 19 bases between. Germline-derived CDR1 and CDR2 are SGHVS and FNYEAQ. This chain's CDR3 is CASSLVGEAGKSSYEQYF. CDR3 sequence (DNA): TGTGCCAGCAGCTTAGTGGGTGAGGCAGGGAAAAGCTCCTACGAGCAGTACTTC. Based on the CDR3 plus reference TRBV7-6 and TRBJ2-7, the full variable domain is GAGVSQSPRYKVTKRGQDVALRCDPISGHVSLYWYRQALGQGPEFLTYFNYEAQQDKSGLPNDRFSAERPEGSISTLTIQRTEQRDSAMYRCASSLVGEAGKSSYEQYFGPGTRLTVT.

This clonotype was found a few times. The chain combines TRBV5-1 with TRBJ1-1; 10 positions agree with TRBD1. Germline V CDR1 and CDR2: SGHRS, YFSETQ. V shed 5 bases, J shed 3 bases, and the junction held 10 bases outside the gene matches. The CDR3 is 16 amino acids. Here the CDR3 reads CASRLAGTGADTEAFF. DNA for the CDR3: TGCGCCAGCAGACTTGCCGGGACAGGGGCGGACACTGAAGCTTTCTTT.